This TCR beta chain was captured by sequencing in a study of cytomegalovirus exposure and HLA in healthy donors. A remark on this clone: The target antigen is unknown.

General study results and limits: According to an earlier analysis, most TCR beta V segments yielded productive rearrangements about 90% or about 30% of the time. There were some public TCRs occurring in many donors, but most TCR sequences were rare.

Germline V gives CDR1 SNHLY, CDR2 FYNNEI. V lost 3 bases, J lost 2 bases, and 15 bases lay in between. CDR3 length equals 16 residues. In the PCR, 60 Vbeta and 13 Jbeta primers were used. This table comes from immunoSEQ multiplex PCR, and its TCRdb copy is limited to in-frame clones, with some not included. This table has over 120,000 clones, approximately 74% appearing once. The clonotype comes from a man between 18 and 29 years old in good health and CMV-seropositive. The sequenced sample consisted of PBMCs. The chain employs TRBV2 and TRBJ2-3, with unresolved D. The CDR3 DNA sequence: TGTGCCAGCAGTGAGGTAGGCCTAGGCCACACAGATACGCAGTATTTT. This encodes CASSEVGLGHTDTQYF.